These 12 T cell receptor beta chains were sequenced from one sample in a study of T cells in Graves' hyperthyroidism and ophthalmopathy. Researchers took RNA transcripts and amplified the TCR beta CDR3 regions from them. Primed by the HTBI set, a first-round RT-PCR was run on the TCR CDR3. TCRdb called the multiplex PCR reads again in MiXCR, with one record for every CDR3 protein. Of hundreds of thousands of distinct CDR3 sequences in the sample, about 13% were seen once. Sequencing was carried out using blood. The receptors were gathered from a woman aged 18-29 years with Graves' hyperthyroidism.

The chain has TRBV20-1 and TRBJ1-2; D gene ambiguous. This CDR3 is built from 13 residues. Between the trimmed V and J ends, which lost 3 bases and 3 bases, there was a span of 11 bases. Looked up from germline, CDR1 is DFQATT and CDR2 is SNEGSKA (reference sequence). CDR3 amino acids: CSASSGVDYGYTF. In DNA, the CDR3 is TGCAGTGCTAGTTCTGGTGTTGACTATGGCTACACCTTC.

This clonotype was observed a handful of times. This chain uses TRBV14 with TRBJ1-2, with D unresolved. Germline loops: CDR1 SGHDN, CDR2 FVKESK. Trimming shortened V by 1 base and J by 8 bases, and 8 bases separated the two germline ends. The length of the CDR3 is 12 residues. Here the CDR3 reads CASSQGPGGYTF. The CDR3 DNA reads as TGTGCCAGCAGCCAAGGGCCCGGGGGCTACACCTTC.

This clonotype has only a few counts. V usage is TRBV14 and J usage is TRBJ2-1, with 9 bases lining up with TRBD2. The germline CDR1 and CDR2 sequences are SGHDN and FVKESK. The length of the CDR3 is 15 residues. The ends lost 0 bases at V and 6 bases at J; junction bases unmatched: 3. CDR3 residues: CASSQEAGGRNEQFF. DNA for the CDR3: TGTGCCAGCAGCCAAGAGGCGGGGGGGCGCAATGAGCAGTTCTTC.

This clonotype was observed a few times. A much larger clone lies one base from this, so it may be a read error. The J gene is TRBJ2-7, the V gene TRBV3-1; D is unclear. The CDR3 covers 13 residues. Germline V gene data show CDR1 as LGHDT and CDR2 as YNNKEL (reference sequence). For the CDR3, the DNA is TGTGCCAGCAGCCAAGACAGAGCCTACGGGCAGTACTTC. Translating gives CASSQDRAYGQYF.

The V and J genes are TRBV10-3 and TRBJ1-5; 7 bases agree with TRBD1. This CDR3 is built from 13 residues. V shed 8 bases and J 4 bases; nucleotides not matched to a gene: 5. In germline, CDR1 is ENHRY, CDR2 SYGVKD. The CDR3 DNA is TGTGCCATCGCGGGACAGCCTAATCAGCCCCAGCATTTT. Translation gives CAIAGQPNQPQHF.

This clonotype was detected many times. J is TRBJ2-1 and V is TRBV20-1; tentative D call: TRBD2 (6 bases). V was cut by 6 bases and J by 8 bases, with 20 bases left in between. Germline V CDR1 and CDR2: DFQATT, SNEGSKA (reference sequence). The CDR3 covers 14 residues. This CDR3 is CSAGGYTPGYEQFF. CDR3 bases: TGCAGTGCGGGGGGTTACACCCCGGGATATGAGCAGTTCTTC.

The table lists this clonotype with a few counts. In DNA form, the CDR3 reads TGTGCCAGCAGTCCCACCGGTCCCTCAACCTGGAGCTCCTATAATTCACCCCTCCACTTT. Translating gives CASSPTGPSTWSSYNSPLHF. The chain combines TRBV9 with TRBJ1-6; no reliable D call. V was pared by 5 bases and J by 0 bases, with 24 bases between. The germline V gene encodes CDR1 SGDLS and CDR2 YYNGEE. The CDR3 covers 20 residues.

This clonotype was recorded many times. The chain recombines TRBV6-2 or TRBV6-3 with TRBJ2-1; 12 bases fit TRBD2. V lost 4 bases and J lost 4; bases outside the gene matches: 5. The CDR3 spans 16 residues. Per the germline V gene, CDR1 is MNHEY and CDR2 is SVGEGT. CDR3 bases: TGTGCCAGCAGTTCTGAACTAGCGGGAGGATACAATGAGCAGTTCTTC. This encodes CASSSELAGGYNEQFF.

This clonotype showed up many times. The V and J genes are TRBV6-2 or TRBV6-3 and TRBJ1-2; the D is unclear. Trimming pared 10 bases from V and 1 base from J, leaving 16 bases between. Germline V gives CDR1 MNHEY, CDR2 SVGEGT. The CDR3 totals 14 residues. In nucleotides, the CDR3 is TGTGCCACCAATTGGAAGGGTGTTAACTATGGCTACACCTTC. Amino acids: CATNWKGVNYGYTF.

This clonotype was seen repeatedly, ten times or more. The CDR3: CASSEYQGMNTEAFF. The CDR3 DNA is TGTGCCAGCAGTGAGTACCAAGGGATGAACACTGAAGCTTTCTTT. V and J are TRBV25-1 and TRBJ1-1, with D uncertain. Trimming shortened V by 3 bases and J by 0 bases, and 11 bases separated the two germline ends. Germline CDR1 MGHDK, CDR2 SYGVNS. The CDR3 consists of 15 residues.

In regard to this clonotype: A much larger clonotype is one base distant, so this may be a read error. In DNA form, the CDR3 reads TGTGCCAACTCGCCCAGGGGACAGGGAATCGGCCCCCAGCATTTT. As protein: CANSPRGQGIGPQHF. The V call is TRBV18, the J call TRBJ1-5; the match to TRBD1 covers 9 bases. The CDR3 spans 15 residues. J was trimmed by 10 bases and V by 10 bases; bases with no gene match: 17. CDR1 and CDR2 from the germline V gene are KGHSH and LQKENI.

J is TRBJ2-5 and V is TRBV20-1, with D possibly TRBD1 on 6 matching bases. Deletions cut 3 bases from V and 4 bases from J, with 15 bases between. Germline CDR1 is DFQATT and CDR2 is SNEGSKA (reference sequence). This CDR3 is 14 amino acids long. The CDR3 DNA reads TGCAGTGCTAGGGCGGACAGAGGGACAGAGACCCAGTACTTC. Translation: CSARADRGTETQYF.